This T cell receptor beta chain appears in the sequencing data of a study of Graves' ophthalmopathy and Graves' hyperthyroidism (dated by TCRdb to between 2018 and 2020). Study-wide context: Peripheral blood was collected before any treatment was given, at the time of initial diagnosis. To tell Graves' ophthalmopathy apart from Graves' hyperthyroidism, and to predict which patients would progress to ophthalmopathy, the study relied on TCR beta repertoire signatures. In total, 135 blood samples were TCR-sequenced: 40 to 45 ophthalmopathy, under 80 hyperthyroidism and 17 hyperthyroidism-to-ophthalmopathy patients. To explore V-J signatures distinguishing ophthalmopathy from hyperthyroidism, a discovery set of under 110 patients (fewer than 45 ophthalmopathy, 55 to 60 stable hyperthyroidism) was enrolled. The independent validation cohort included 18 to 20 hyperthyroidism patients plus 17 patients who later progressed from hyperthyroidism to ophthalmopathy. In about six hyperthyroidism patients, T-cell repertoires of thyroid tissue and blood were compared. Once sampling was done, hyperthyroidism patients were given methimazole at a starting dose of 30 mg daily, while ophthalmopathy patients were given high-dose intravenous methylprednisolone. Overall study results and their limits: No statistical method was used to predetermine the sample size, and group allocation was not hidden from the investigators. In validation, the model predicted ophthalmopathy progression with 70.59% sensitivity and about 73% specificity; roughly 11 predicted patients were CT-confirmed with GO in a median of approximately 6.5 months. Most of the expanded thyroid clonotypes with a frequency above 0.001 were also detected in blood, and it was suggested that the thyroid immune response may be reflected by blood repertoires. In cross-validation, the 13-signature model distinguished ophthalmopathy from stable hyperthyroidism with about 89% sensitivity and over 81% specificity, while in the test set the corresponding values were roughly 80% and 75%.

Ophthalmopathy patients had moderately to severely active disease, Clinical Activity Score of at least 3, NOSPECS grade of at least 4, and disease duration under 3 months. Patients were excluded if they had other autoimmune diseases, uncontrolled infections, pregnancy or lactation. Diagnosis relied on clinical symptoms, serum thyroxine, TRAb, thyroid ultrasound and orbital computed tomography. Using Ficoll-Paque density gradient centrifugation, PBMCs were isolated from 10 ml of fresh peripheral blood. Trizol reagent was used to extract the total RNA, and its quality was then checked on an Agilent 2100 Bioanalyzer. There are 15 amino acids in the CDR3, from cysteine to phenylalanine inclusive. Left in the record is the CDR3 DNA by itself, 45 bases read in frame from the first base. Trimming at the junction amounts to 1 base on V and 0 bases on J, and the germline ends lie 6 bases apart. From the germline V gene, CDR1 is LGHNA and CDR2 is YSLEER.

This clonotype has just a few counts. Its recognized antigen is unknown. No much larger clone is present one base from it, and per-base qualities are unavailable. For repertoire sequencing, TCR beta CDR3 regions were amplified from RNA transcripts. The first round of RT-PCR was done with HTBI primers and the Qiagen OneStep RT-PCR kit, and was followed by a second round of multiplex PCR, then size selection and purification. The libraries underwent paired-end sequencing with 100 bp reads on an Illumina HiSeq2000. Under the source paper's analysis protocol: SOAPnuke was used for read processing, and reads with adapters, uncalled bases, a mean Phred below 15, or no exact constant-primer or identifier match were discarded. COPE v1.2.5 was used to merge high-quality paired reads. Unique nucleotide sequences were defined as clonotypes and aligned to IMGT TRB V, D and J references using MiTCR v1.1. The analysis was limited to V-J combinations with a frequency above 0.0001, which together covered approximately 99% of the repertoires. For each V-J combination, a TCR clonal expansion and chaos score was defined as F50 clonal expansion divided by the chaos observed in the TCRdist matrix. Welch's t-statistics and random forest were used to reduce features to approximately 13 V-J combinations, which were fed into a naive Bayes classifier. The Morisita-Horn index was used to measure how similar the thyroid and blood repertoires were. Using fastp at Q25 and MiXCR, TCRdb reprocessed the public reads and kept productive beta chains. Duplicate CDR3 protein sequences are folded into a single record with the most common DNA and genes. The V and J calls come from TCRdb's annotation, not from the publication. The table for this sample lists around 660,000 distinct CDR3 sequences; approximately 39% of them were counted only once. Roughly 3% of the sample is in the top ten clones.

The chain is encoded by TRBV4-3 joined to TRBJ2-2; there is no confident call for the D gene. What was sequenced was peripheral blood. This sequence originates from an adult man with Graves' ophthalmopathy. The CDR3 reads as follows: CASSQVRSNTGELFF. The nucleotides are TGCGCCAGCAGCCAAGTCAGATCGAACACCGGGGAGCTGTTTTTT.